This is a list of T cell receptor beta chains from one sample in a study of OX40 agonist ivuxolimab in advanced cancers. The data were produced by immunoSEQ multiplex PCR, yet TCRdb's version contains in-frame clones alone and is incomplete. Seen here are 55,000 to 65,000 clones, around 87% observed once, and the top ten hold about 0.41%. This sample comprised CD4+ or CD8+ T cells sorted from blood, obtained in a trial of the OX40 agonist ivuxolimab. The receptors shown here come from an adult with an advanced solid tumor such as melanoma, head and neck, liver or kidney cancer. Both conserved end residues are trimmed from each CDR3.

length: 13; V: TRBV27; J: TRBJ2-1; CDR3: ASSLRGTSYNEQF
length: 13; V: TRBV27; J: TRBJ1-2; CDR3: ASSLVAGGGYGYT
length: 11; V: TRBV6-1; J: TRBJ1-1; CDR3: ASKDSTHTEAF
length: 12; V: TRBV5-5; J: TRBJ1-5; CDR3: ASPSRGRRQPQH
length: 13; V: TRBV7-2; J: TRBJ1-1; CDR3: ASSFLGAELTEAF
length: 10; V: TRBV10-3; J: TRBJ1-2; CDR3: ATRGTGGIYT
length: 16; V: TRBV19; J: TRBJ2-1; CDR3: ASRRQGSGSGHYNEQF
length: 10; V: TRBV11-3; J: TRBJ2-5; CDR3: ASSFTPGPPH
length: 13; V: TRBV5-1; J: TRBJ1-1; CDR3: ASLKTAGLNTEAF
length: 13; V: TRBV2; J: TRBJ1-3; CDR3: ASSEWGSSGNTIY
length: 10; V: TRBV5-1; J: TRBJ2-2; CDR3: ASSLVGGELF
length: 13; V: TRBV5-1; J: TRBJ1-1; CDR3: ASSWSAQGGTEAF
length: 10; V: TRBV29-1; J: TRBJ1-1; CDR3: SVENMDTEAF
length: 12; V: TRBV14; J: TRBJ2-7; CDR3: ASSQYQGSYEQY
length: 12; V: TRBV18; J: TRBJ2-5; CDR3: ASSPGTYQETQY
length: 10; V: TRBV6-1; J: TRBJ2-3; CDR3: ASSLLTDTQY
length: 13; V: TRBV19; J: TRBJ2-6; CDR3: ASSNPRPGANVLT
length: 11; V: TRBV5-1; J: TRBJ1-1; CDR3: ASSPDGNTEAF
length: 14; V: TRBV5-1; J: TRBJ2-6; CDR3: ASSLDGSSGANVLT
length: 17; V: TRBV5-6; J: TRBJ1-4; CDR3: ASSLRLGTGATGKGKLF
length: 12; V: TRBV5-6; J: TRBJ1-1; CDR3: ASSLYLGDTEAF
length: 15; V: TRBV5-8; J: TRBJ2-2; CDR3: ASSLVRGTGNPGELF
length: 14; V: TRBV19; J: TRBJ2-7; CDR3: ASKGGSSLNPYEQY
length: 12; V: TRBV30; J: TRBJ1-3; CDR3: AWTFSRAGNTIY
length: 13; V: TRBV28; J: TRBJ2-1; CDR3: ASSKTGLAAWEQF
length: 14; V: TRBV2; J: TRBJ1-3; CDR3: ASSRQLPGSGNTIY
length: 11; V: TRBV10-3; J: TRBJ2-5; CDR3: AISAQGAETQY
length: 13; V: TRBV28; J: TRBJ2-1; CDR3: ASSAPGLAQNEQF
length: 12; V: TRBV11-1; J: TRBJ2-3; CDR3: ASSVQGITDTQY
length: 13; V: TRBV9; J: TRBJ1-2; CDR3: ASSVQGAGSRGYT
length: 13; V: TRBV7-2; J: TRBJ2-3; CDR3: ASSFTGGPTDTQY
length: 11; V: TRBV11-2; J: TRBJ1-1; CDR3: ASSLVRSTEAF
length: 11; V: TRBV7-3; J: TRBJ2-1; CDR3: ASSSGSYNEQF
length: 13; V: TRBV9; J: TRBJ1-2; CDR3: ASSESPQGLPGYT
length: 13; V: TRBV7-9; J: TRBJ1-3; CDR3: ASSSLRGAGNTIY